This entry lists 2 T cell receptor beta chains sequenced from one sample in a study of cytomegalovirus exposure and HLA in healthy donors. Both 60 Vbeta primers and 13 Jbeta primers went into the PCR. TCRdb keeps only in-frame clones here, not all; method: immunoSEQ multiplex PCR. The repertoire holds under 200,000 clones, with 82% as singletons. Input material: PBMCs. The receptors were sampled from a woman aged 18 to 35 in good health and CMV-seronegative.

The chain couples TRBV27 to TRBJ1-1; 9 positions match TRBD1. The CDR3 is 15 residues long. Germline CDR1 MNHEY, CDR2 SMNVEV (reference sequence). The V gene end was trimmed by 6 bases and the J gene end by 3 bases; junction bases not matched to a gene: 8. The CDR3, as DNA: TGTGCCAGCAGCAGGGACAGGGAAGTGGACACTGAAGCTTTCTTT. Translation: CASSRDREVDTEAFF.

The V call is TRBV28, the J call TRBJ2-7; TRBD2 matches 16 bases. After removal of 5 bases from V and 7 bases from J, the junction contained 11 bases not matched to a gene. The germline V gene has CDR1 MDHEN and CDR2 SYDVKM. The CDR3 runs to 17 residues. CDR3 residues: CASSGTSGRALLREQYF. CDR3 in DNA: TGTGCCAGCAGTGGGACTAGCGGGAGGGCCCTTCTCCGGGAGCAGTACTTC.